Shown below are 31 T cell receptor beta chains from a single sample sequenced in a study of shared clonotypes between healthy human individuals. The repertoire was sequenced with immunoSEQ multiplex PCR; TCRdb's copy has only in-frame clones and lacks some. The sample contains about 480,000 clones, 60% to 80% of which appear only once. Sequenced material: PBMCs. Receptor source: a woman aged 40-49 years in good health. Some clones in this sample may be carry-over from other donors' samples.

CDR3 protein: CAWQTGTGFSYNSPLHF. The CDR3 DNA follows: TGTGCCTGGCAGACCGGGACAGGGTTCTCCTATAATTCACCCCTCCACTTT. V is TRBV30 and J is TRBJ1-6, with 9 bases fitting TRBD1. The CDR3 is made up of 17 amino acids. Germline CDR1 reads GTSNPN; CDR2 reads SVGIG (reference sequence). Losses at the gene ends were 5 bases for V and 0 bases for J; bases not matched to a gene: 8.

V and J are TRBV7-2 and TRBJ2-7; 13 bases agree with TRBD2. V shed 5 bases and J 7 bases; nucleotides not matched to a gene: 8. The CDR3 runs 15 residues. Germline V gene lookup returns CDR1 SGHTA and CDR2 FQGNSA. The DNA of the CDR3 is TGTGCCAGCAGCACCAGGACTAGCGGGAGTCAGGAGCAGTACTTC. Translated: CASSTRTSGSQEQYF. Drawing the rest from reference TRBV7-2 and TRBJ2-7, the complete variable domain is GAGVSQSPSNKVTEKGKDVELRCDPISGHTALYWYRQSLGQGLEFLIYFQGNSAPDKSGLPSDRFSAERTGGSVSTLTIQRTQQEDSAVYLCASSTRTSGSQEQYFGPGTRLTVT.

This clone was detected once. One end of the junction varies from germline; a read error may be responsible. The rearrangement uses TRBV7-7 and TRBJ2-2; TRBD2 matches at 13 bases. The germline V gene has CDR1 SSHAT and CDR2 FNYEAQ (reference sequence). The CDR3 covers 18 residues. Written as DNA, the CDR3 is TGTGCTAGCAGCCAGATACTAGCGGGAGGGCCCGGTGTCGGGGAGCTGTTTTTT. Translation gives CASSQILAGGPGVGELFF.

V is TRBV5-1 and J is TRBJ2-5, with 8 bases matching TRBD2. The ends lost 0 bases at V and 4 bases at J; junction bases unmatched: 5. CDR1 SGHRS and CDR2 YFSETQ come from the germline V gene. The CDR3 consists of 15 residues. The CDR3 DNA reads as TGCGCCAGCAGCTTGGTGCGGGGGGCGGGAGAGACCCAGTACTTC. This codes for CASSLVRGAGETQYF.

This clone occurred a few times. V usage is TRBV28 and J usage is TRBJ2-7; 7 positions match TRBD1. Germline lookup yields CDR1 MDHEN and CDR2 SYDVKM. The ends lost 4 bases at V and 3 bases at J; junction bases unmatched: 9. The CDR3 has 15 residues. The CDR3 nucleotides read TGTGCCAGCAGTTGGCAGGGGGTTGGGATCTACGAGCAGTACTTC. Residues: CASSWQGVGIYEQYF.

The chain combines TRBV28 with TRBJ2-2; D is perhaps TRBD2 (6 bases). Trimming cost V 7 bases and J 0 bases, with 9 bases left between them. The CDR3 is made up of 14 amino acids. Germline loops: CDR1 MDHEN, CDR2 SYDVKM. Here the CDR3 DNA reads TGTGCCAGCAAGGTAGCGGCGAACACCGGGGAGCTGTTTTTT. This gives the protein CASKVAANTGELFF.

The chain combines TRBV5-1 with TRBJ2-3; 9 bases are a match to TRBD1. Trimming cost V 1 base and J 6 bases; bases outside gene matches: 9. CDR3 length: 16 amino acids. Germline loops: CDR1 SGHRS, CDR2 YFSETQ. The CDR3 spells CASSLPGQGTSDTQYF. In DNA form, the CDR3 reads TGCGCCAGCAGCTTGCCGGGACAGGGAACCTCGGATACGCAGTATTTT. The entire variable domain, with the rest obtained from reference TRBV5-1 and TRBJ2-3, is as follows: KAGVTQTPRYLIKTRGQQVTLSCSPISGHRSVSWYQQTPGQGLQFLFEYFSETQRNKGNFPGRFSGRQFSNSRSEMNVSTLELGDSALYLCASSLPGQGTSDTQYFGPGTRLTVL.

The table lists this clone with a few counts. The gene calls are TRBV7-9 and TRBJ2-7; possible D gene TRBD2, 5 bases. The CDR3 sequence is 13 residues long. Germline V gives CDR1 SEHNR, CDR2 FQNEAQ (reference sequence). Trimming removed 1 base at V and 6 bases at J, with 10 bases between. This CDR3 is CASSLVASPEQYF. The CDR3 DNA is TGTGCCAGCAGCTTAGTTGCTAGCCCCGAGCAGTACTTC.

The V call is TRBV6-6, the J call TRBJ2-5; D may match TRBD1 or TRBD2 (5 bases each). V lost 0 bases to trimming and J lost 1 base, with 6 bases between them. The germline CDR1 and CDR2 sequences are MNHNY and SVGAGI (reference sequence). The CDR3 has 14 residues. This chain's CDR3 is CASSYSGVQETQYF. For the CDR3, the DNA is TGTGCCAGCAGTTACTCGGGGGTCCAAGAGACCCAGTACTTC.

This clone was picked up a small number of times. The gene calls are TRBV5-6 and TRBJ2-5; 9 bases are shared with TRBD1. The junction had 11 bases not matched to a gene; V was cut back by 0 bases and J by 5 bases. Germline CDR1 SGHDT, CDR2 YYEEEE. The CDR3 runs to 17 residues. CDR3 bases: TGTGCCAGCAGCTTGGTAATGGGGGGACAGGGTGAGGAGACCCAGTACTTC. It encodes CASSLVMGGQGEETQYF.

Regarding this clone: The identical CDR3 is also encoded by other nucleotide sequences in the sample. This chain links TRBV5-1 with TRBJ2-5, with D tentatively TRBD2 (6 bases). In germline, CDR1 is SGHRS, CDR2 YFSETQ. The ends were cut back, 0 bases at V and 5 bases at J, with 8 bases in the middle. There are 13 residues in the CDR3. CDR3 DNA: TGCGCCAGCAGCTTGGGGGCGGGGGAGACCCAGTACTTC. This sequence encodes CASSLGAGETQYF.

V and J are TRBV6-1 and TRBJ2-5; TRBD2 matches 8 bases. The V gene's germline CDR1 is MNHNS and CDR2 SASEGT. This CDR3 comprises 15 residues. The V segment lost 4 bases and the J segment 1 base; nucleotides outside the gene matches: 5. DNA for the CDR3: TGTGCCAGCAGTGGAAGCGGGAGTGGCCAAGAGACCCAGTACTTC. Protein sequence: CASSGSGSGQETQYF.

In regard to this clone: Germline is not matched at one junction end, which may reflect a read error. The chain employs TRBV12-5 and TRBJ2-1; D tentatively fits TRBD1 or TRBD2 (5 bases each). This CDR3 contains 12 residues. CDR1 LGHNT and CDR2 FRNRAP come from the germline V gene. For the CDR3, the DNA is TGTGCTAGCTTTGAGACTGGGGGTTCTGCACTCTTC. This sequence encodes CASFETGGSALF. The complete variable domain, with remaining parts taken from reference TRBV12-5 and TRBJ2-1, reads DARVTQTPRHKVTEMGQEVTMRCQPILGHNTVFWYRQTMMQGLELLAYFRNRAPLDDSGMPKDRFSAEMPDATLATLKIQPSEPRDSAVYFCASFETGGSALFGPGTRLTVL.

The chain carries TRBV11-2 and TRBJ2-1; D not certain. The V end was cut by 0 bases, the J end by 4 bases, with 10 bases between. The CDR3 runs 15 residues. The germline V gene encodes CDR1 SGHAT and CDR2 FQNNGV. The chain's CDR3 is CASSLDPGPYNEQFF. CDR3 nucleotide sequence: TGTGCCAGCAGCTTAGATCCCGGGCCTTACAATGAGCAGTTCTTC.

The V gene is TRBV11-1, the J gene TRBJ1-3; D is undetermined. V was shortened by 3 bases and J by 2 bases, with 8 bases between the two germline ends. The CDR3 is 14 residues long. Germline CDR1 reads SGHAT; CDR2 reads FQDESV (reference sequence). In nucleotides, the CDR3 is TGTGCCAGCAGCTTCATTTCGACTGGAAACACCATATATTTT. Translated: CASSFISTGNTIYF.

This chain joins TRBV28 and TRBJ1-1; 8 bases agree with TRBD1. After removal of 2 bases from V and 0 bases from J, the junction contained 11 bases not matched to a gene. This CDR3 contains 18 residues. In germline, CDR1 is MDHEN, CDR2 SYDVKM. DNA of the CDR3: TGTGCCAGCAGTTTAGGGCTCGGACAGGGAAGACTGAACACTGAAGCTTTCTTT. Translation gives CASSLGLGQGRLNTEAFF.

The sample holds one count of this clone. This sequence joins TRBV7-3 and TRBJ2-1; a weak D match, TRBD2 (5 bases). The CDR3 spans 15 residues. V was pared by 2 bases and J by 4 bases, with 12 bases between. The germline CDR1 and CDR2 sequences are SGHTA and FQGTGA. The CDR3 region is CASSLGSGPYNEQFF. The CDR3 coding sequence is TGTGCCAGCAGCTTAGGGAGCGGACCATACAATGAGCAGTTCTTC.

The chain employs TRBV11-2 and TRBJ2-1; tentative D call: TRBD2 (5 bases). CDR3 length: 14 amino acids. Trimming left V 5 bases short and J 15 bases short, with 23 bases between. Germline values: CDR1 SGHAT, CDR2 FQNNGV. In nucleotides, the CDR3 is TGTGCCAGCAGCACCTTAGGAGGAAGACCTCTTTGGTTCTTC. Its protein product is CASSTLGGRPLWFF. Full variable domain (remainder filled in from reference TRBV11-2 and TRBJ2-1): EAGVAQSPRYKIIEKRQSVAFWCNPISGHATLYWYQQILGQGPKLLIQFQNNGVVDDSQLPKDRFSAERLKGVDSTLKIQPAKLEDSAVYLCASSTLGGRPLWFFGPGTRLTVL.

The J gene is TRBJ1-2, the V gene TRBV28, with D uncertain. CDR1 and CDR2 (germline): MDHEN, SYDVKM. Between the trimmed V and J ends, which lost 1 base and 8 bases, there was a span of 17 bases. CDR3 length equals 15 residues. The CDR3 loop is CASSLSELQLGGYTF. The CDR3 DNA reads TGTGCCAGCAGTTTATCTGAACTCCAGTTAGGGGGCTACACCTTC.

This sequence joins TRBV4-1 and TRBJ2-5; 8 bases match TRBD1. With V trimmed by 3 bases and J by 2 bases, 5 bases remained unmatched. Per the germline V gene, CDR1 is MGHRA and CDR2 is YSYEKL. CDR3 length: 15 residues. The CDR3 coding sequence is TGCGCCAGCAGCCAGCAGGACAGGGCTCAAGAGACCCAGTACTTC. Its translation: CASSQQDRAQETQYF.

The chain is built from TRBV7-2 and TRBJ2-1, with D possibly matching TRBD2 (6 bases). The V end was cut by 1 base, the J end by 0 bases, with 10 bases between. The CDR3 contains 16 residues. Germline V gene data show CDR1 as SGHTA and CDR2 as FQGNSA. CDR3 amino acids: CASSLEGLHSYNEQFF. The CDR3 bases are TGTGCCAGCAGCTTAGAGGGACTTCACTCCTACAATGAGCAGTTCTTC.

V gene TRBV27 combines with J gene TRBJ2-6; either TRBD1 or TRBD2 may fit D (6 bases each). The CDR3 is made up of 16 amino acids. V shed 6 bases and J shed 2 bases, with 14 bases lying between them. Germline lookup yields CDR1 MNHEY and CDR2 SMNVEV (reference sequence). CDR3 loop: CASRVGGAAGANVLTF. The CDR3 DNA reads TGTGCCAGCAGAGTGGGGGGCGCGGCTGGGGCCAACGTCCTGACTTTC. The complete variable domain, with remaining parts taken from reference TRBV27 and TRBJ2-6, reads EAQVTQNPRYLITVTGKKLTVTCSQNMNHEYMSWYRQDPGLGLRQIYYSMNVEVTDKGDVPEGYKVSRKEKRNFPLILESPSPNQTSLYFCASRVGGAAGANVLTFGAGSRLTVL.

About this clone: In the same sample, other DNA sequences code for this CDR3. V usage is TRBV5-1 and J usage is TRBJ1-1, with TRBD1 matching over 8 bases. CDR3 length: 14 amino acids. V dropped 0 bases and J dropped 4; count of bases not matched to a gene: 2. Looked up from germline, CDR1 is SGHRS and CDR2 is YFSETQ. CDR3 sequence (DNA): TGCGCCAGCAGCTTGGACAGGGGGTCCACTGAAGCTTTCTTT. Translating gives CASSLDRGSTEAFF.

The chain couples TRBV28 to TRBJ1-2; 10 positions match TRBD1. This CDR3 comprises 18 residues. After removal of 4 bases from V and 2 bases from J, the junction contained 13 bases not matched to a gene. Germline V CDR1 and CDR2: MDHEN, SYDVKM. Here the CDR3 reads CASSSPSLGTGVNYGYTF. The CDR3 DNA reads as TGTGCCAGCAGTTCTCCCTCTTTGGGGACAGGGGTAAACTATGGCTACACCTTC.

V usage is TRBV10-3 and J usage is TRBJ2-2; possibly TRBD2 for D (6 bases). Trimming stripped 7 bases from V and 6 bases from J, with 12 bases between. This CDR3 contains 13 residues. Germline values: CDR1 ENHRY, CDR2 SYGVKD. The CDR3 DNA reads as TGTGCCATCACGGGGGAGGAGGCCGGGGAGCTGTTTTTT. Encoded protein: CAITGEEAGELFF.

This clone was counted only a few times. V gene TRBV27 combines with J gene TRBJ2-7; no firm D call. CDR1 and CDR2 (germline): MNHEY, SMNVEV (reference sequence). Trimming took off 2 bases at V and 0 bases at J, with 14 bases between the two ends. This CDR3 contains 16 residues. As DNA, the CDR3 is TGTGCCAGCAGTTTACATTTAATAGGCAGCTCCTACGAGCAGTACTTC. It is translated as CASSLHLIGSSYEQYF.

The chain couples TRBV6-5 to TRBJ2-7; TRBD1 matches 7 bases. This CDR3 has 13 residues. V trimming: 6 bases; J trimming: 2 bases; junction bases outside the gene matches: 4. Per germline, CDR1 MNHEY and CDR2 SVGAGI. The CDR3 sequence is CASSPGTAYEQYF. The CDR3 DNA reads TGTGCCAGCAGCCCTGGGACAGCCTACGAGCAGTACTTC.

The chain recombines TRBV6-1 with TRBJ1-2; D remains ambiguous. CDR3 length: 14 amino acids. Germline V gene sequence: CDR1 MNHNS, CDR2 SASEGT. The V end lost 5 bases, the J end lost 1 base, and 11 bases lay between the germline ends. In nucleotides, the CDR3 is TGTGCCAGCAGTCCTGAGAGGGTTAACTATGGCTACACCTTC. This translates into CASSPERVNYGYTF.

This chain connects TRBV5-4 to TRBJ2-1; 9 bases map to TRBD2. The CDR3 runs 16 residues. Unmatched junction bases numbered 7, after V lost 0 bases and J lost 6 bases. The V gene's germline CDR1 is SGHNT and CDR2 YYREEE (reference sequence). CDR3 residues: CASSLVAGGPSNEQFF. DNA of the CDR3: TGTGCCAGCAGCTTGGTCGCGGGAGGGCCGAGCAATGAGCAGTTCTTC.

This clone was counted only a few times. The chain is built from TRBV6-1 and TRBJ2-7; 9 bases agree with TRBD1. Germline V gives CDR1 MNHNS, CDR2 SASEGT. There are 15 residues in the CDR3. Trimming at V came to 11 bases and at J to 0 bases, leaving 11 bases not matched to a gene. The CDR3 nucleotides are TGTGCCGGCCGTGGAGGACAGGGGTCCTCCTACGAGCAGTACTTC. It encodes CAGRGGQGSSYEQYF.

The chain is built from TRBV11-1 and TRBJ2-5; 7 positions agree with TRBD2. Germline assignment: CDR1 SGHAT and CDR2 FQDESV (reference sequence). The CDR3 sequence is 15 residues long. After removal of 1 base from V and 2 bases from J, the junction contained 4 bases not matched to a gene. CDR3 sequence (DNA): TGTGCCAGCAGCTTAGAGGTCGGGGGGCAAGAGACCCAGTACTTC. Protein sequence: CASSLEVGGQETQYF.